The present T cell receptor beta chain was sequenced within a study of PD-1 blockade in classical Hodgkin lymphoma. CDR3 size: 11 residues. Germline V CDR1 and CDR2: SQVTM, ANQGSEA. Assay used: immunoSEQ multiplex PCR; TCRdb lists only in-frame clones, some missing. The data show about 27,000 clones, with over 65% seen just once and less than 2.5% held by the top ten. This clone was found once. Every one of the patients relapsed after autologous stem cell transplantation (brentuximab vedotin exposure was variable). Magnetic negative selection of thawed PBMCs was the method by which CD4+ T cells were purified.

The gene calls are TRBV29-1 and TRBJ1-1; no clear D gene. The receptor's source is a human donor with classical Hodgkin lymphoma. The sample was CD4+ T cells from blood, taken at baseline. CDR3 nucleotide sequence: TGCAGTGGCCATTCGGGGAAAGGGGCTTTCTTT. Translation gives CSGHSGKGAFF.